The present TCR beta chain was sequenced within a study of vaccination and CD4 T cells after COVID-19. As for the study in general: About ten convalescent cases were mild and one was severe, and all had been SARS-CoV-2 positive by nasal swab PCR. Control cultures were supplied with a CEFX pool, an HIV-1 Nef pool, or no peptide at all. Post-vaccine specimens were obtained a median roughly 70 days after dose two (range 14 to 241).

Notes on this clonotype: Its specificity is unknown.

Treatment described: roughly nine-day PBMC culture with coronavirus spike peptide pools or control peptides (ViraFEST assay). General study points: A median of approximately 88% of reactive clones, in convalescent patients, became evident only post-vaccination.

Germline CDR1 SGHTA, CDR2 FQGNSA. Trimming cost V 6 bases and J 6 bases; bases outside gene matches: 9. There are 14 residues in the CDR3. Cultured CD4+ T cells had their DNA profiled by the Oncomine TCR Beta short-read assay. TCRdb analysed the PCR reads with MiXCR anew, one entry per CDR3 protein. The table has roughly 19,000 distinct CDR3 sequences, 60% to 70% seen once. The chain carries TRBV7-2 and TRBJ1-2; 8 positions match TRBD1. The sequenced sample was CD4+ T cells from blood, cultured in vitro. The clonotype comes from a human donor who had recovered from COVID-19. CDR3 residues: CASRTQGESDGYTF. As DNA, the CDR3 is TGTGCCAGCAGGACACAGGGGGAGTCGGATGGCTACACCTTC.